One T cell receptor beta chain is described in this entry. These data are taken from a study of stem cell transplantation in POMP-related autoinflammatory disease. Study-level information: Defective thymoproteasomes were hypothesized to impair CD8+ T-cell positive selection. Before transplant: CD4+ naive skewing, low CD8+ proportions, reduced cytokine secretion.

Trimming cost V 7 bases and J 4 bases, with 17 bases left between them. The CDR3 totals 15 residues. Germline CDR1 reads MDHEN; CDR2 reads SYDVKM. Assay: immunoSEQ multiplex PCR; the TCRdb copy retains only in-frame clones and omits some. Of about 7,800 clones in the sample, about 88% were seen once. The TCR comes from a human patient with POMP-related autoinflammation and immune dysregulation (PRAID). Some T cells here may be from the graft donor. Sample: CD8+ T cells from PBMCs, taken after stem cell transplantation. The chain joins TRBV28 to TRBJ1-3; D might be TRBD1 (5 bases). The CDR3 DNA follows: TGTGCCAGCACCATAGGTCGGACATTGGGAAACACCATATATTTT. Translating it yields CASTIGRTLGNTIYF.